The 3 T cell receptor beta chains below were found in one sample sequenced in a study of T-cell memory formation after mild COVID-19. In TCRdb, the 5' RACE reads were re-called with MiXCR into one record per CDR3 protein. The sample has 210,000 or so distinct CDR3 sequences, roughly 30% seen once. The sequenced material came from PBMCs or a T cell subset sorted from them (not recorded which). These receptors were collected from an adult woman who had mild COVID-19 (a few samples of this study predate the infection). Cell type and time point are not known.

The CDR3 bases are TGTGCCAGCAGTTACTCGAATCCCAGCGCCCAGGGGCGCGAGCAGTACTTC. Translated: CASSYSNPSAQGREQYF. This chain links TRBV6-5 with TRBJ2-7; tentative D call: TRBD1 (6 bases). The germline V gene encodes CDR1 MNHEY and CDR2 SVGAGI. The CDR3 totals 17 residues. The germline V and J ends were trimmed by 0 bases and 6 bases, with 21 bases remaining between them.

This clonotype was observed a handful of times. The rearrangement joins TRBV29-1 to TRBJ2-7; TRBD1 is a possible D gene (5 bases). The V and J ends lost 4 bases and 2 bases respectively, with 21 bases between them. The CDR3 sequence is 16 residues long. Looked up from germline, CDR1 is SQVTM and CDR2 is ANQGSEA. The CDR3 nucleotides are TGCAGCGTTGTAGGGCAGGTTTTCACAGGAACCTACGAGCAGTACTTC. It codes for CSVVGQVFTGTYEQYF.

CDR3 DNA sequence: TGTGCCAGCAGTTATCAGATCCGGGGTTACGAGCAGTACTTC. Its protein is CASSYQIRGYEQYF. The chain links TRBV6-5 to TRBJ2-7; D possibly corresponds to TRBD2 (5 bases). From germline, CDR1 is MNHEY and CDR2 SVGAGI. The CDR3 is 14 residues long. V was clipped by 3 bases and J by 4 bases, with 13 bases between them.